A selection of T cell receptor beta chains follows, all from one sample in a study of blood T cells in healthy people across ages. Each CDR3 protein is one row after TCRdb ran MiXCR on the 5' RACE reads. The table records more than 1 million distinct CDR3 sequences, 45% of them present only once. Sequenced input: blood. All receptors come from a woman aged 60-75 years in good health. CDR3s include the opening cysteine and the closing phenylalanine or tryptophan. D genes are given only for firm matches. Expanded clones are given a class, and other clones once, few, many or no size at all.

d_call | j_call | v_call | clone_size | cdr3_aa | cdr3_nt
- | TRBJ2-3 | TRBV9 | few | CASSVETSTDTQYF | TGTGCCAGCAGCGTCGAGACTAGCACAGATACGCAGTATTTT
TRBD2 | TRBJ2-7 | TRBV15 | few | CATSSSGSVYEQYF | TGTGCCACCAGCTCTAGCGGGAGTGTTTACGAGCAGTACTTC
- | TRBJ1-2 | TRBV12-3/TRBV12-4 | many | CASSVGQNGYTF | TGTGCCAGCAGCGTCGGACAGAATGGCTACACCTTC
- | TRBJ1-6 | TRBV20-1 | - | CSARGRDSPLHF | TGCAGTGCTAGGGGCCGTGATTCACCCCTCCACTTT
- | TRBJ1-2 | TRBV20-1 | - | CSARDRSYPTGSEYGYTF | TGCAGTGCTAGAGATCGATCGTACCCCACAGGGTCGGAGTACGGCTACACCTTC
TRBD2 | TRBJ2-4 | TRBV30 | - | CAWSSGTSGSRYF | TGTGCCTGGAGTTCCGGGACTAGCGGGAGTAGGTACTTC
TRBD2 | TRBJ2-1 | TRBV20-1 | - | CSPLGTSGTTEQFF | TGCAGTCCCTTGGGGACTAGCGGGACCACTGAGCAGTTCTTC
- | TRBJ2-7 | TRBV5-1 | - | CASSLLEDGREQYF | TGCGCCAGCAGCTTGCTTGAGGACGGCCGGGAGCAGTACTTC
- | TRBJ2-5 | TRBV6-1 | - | CASSRGSLQETQYF | TGTGCCAGCAGTCGGGGCAGCTTACAAGAGACCCAGTACTTC
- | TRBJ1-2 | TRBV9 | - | CASSVVVAGNGYTF | TGTGCCAGCAGCGTAGTGGTAGCAGGGAATGGCTACACCTTC
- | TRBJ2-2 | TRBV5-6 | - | CASSFLGGTGELFF | TGTGCCAGCAGCTTTCTCGGGGGCACCGGGGAGCTGTTTTTT
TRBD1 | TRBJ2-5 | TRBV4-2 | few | CASSQVGQGIETQYF | TGTGCCAGCAGCCAAGTGGGACAGGGAATAGAGACCCAGTACTTC
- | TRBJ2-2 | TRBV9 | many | CASSQGRGYTGELFF | TGTGCCAGCAGCCAGGGGAGGGGTTACACCGGGGAGCTGTTTTTT
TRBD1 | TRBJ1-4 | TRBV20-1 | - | CSAEAGGTNEKLFF | TGCAGTGCGGAAGCAGGGGGGACTAATGAAAAACTGTTTTTT
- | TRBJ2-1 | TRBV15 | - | CATSRVGGEQFF | TGTGCCACCAGCAGAGTAGGTGGTGAGCAGTTCTTC
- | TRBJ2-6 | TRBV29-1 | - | CSVYMGLTNSGANVLTF | TGCAGCGTTTATATGGGCCTAACAAACTCTGGGGCCAACGTCCTGACTTTC
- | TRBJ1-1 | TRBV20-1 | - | CSARALPVNTEAFF | TGCAGTGCTAGGGCGCTCCCTGTGAACACTGAAGCTTTCTTT
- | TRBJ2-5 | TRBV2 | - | CASSEALGVSGETQYF | TGTGCCAGCAGTGAAGCGCTTGGGGTATCTGGGGAGACCCAGTACTTC
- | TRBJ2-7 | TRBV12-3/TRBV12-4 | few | CASRTRGYEQYF | TGTGCCAGCAGAACTAGGGGCTACGAGCAGTACTTC
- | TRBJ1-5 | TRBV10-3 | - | CAISEGPQPQHF | TGTGCCATCAGTGAGGGTCCACAGCCCCAGCATTTT
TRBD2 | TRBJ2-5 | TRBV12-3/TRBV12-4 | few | CASSLGLAAGSQYF | TGTGCCAGCAGTTTAGGGCTAGCGGCCGGGAGCCAGTACTTC
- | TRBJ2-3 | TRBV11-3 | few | CASSFSHFGTDTQYF | TGTGCCAGCAGCTTCTCTCACTTCGGCACAGATACGCAGTATTTT
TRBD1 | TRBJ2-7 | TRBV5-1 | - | CASGSVTGSVHEQYF | TGCGCCAGCGGCTCGGTGACAGGGAGTGTACACGAGCAGTACTTC
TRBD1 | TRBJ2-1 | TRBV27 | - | CASSSGTVPYNEQFF | TGTGCCAGCAGTTCCGGGACAGTCCCCTACAATGAGCAGTTCTTC
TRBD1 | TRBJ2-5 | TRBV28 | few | CASSTPETGFIETQYF | TGTGCCAGCAGTACGCCCGAGACAGGGTTCATCGAGACCCAGTACTTC
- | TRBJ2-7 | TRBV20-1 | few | CSATKAYEQYF | TGCAGTGCTACTAAGGCGTACGAGCAGTACTTC
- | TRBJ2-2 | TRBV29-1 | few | CSGRTKPNTGELFF | TGCAGCGGCCGGACGAAACCGAACACCGGGGAGCTGTTTTTT
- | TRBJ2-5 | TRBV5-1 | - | CASSLGSTGYQETQYF | TGCGCCAGCAGCTTGGGATCCACAGGGTACCAAGAGACCCAGTACTTC
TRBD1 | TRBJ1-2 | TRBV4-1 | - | CASSQDWQGAYGYTF | TGCGCCAGCAGCCAAGACTGGCAGGGGGCCTATGGCTACACCTTC
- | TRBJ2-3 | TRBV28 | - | CASSFGPPSSSTDTQYF | TGTGCCAGCAGTTTTGGGCCTCCGTCCAGTAGCACAGATACGCAGTATTTT
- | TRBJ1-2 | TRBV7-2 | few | CASSLDGGGINYGYTF | TGTGCCAGCAGCTTAGATGGAGGGGGAATTAACTATGGCTACACCTTC
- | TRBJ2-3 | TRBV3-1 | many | CASSQEVRDTQYF | TGTGCCAGCAGCCAAGAGGTCAGAGATACGCAGTATTTT
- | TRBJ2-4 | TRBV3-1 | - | CASSQGIGELAKNIQYF | TGTGCCAGCAGCCAAGGGATAGGTGAACTAGCCAAAAACATTCAGTACTTC
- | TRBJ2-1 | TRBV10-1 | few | CASTEGGFRDEQFF | TGCGCCAGCACTGAGGGGGGCTTCAGGGATGAGCAGTTCTTC
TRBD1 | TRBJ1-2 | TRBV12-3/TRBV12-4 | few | CALKPTGAPYGYTF | TGTGCCCTCAAACCGACAGGGGCCCCCTATGGCTACACCTTC